Below are 23 T cell receptor beta chains sequenced from a single sample in a study of blood T cell repertoires in COVID-19. The data were produced by immunoSEQ multiplex PCR, yet TCRdb's version contains in-frame clones alone and is incomplete. The data contain 120,000 or so clones, over 75% of them singletons. Material for sequencing was peripheral blood. These receptors were collected from a man aged 50 to 60 with acute or convalescent COVID-19.

The chain recombines TRBV7-9 with TRBJ1-1; D uncertain. CDR3 size: 13 residues. V was pared by 4 bases and J by 7 bases, with 13 bases between. Germline V gives CDR1 SEHNR, CDR2 FQNEAQ (reference sequence). CDR3 region: CASSSHLRGEAFF. CDR3 DNA sequence: TGTGCCAGCAGCTCCCATCTCCGCGGTGAAGCTTTCTTT.

In this sample, this clone turned up a few times. Written as DNA, the CDR3 is TGTGCCAGCAGTAGACAGGGGAGGACCACTGAAGCTTTCTTT. Protein sequence: CASSRQGRTTEAFF. V is TRBV2 and J is TRBJ1-1; 8 bases map to TRBD1. CDR3 length: 14 residues. Germline V lookup: CDR1 SNHLY, CDR2 FYNNEI. The V segment lost 5 bases and the J segment 4 bases; nucleotides outside the gene matches: 6.

The V and J genes are TRBV10-3 and TRBJ1-1, with 11 bases that match TRBD1. V dropped 4 bases and J dropped 5; count of bases not matched to a gene: 6. The CDR3 sequence is 15 residues long. Germline V gene lookup returns CDR1 ENHRY and CDR2 SYGVKD. For the CDR3, the DNA is TGTGCCATCAGTGTCGGGACAGGGGGACGGACTGAAGCTTTCTTT. It specifies CAISVGTGGRTEAFF.

The chain couples TRBV7-2 to TRBJ2-1, with TRBD2 matching 9 bases. V dropped 0 bases and J dropped 7; count of bases not matched to a gene: 7. CDR1 and CDR2 (germline): SGHTA, FQGNSA. CDR3 length: 16 amino acids. The CDR3 loop is CASSLAVAGVGNEQFF. The CDR3 DNA reads TGTGCCAGCAGCTTAGCGGTAGCGGGAGTAGGTAATGAGCAGTTCTTC.

This clone has only one observation. The genes are TRBV7-2 and TRBJ2-7, with 9 bases matching TRBD2. J gave up 2 bases and V 2 bases, and 10 bases lay outside the gene matches. This CDR3 contains 17 residues. CDR1 and CDR2 (germline): SGHTA, FQGNSA. Here the CDR3 DNA reads TGTGCCAGCAGCTTATTCCCGCCTAGCGGGGCCGCCTACGAGCAGTACTTC. Translated: CASSLFPPSGAAYEQYF.

The J gene is TRBJ1-1, the V gene TRBV10-3; D call uncertain. Germline V lookup: CDR1 ENHRY, CDR2 SYGVKD. Between the trimmed V and J ends, which lost 6 bases and 5 bases, there was a span of 13 bases. This CDR3 contains 13 residues. In DNA form, the CDR3 reads TGTGCCATCAGGGCGGGGTTATCAACTGAAGCTTTCTTT. Translated: CAIRAGLSTEAFF.

This clone was recorded only once. J is TRBJ2-7 and V is TRBV9; 7 bases fit TRBD2. J lost 0 bases, V lost 2 bases, and 2 bases had no gene match. The CDR3 is 14 amino acids. From germline, CDR1 is SGDLS and CDR2 YYNGEE. The CDR3 loop is CASSVSGTSYEQYF. The DNA for the CDR3 is TGTGCCAGCAGCGTGAGCGGGACCTCCTACGAGCAGTACTTC.

This chain connects TRBV5-6 to TRBJ2-1, with D perhaps matching TRBD2 (5 bases). The CDR3 has 12 residues. Trimming shortened V by 0 bases and J by 11 bases, and 9 bases separated the two germline ends. Looked up from germline, CDR1 is SGHDT and CDR2 is YYEEEE. DNA for the CDR3: TGTGCCAGCAGCTTGGATTACGGGAAGCAGTTCTTC. This sequence encodes CASSLDYGKQFF.

The V gene is TRBV27, the J gene TRBJ2-3, with a weak D call TRBD1 (6 bases). Looked up from germline, CDR1 is MNHEY and CDR2 is SMNVEV (reference sequence). This CDR3 is 14 amino acids long. The ends were cut back, 2 bases at V and 5 bases at J, with 11 bases in the middle. This chain's CDR3 is CASSLNRVRDTQYF. DNA for the CDR3: TGTGCCAGCAGTTTAAACAGGGTTCGAGATACGCAGTATTTT.

The genes are TRBV5-1 and TRBJ2-5; no firm D call. Germline loops: CDR1 SGHRS, CDR2 YFSETQ. CDR3 length: 15 residues. Trimming removed 4 bases at V and 4 bases at J, with 17 bases between. In nucleotides, the CDR3 is TGCGCCAGCAGCCCGGCCCCGACCCGGAGAGAGACCCAGTACTTC. Translation: CASSPAPTRRETQYF.

This chain links TRBV30 with TRBJ2-2; D is possibly TRBD2 (5 bases). CDR3 length: 17 amino acids. The germline V gene has CDR1 GTSNPN and CDR2 SVGIG (reference sequence). Trimming cost V 0 bases and J 3 bases, with 17 bases left between them. In nucleotides, the CDR3 is TGTGCCTGGAGTGTTAGCAGCGGCCTTCAGGACACCGGGGAGCTGTTTTTT. Amino acids: CAWSVSSGLQDTGELFF.

The sample holds one count of this clone. V is TRBV6-5 and J is TRBJ2-7; tentatively, D is TRBD1 (5 bases). V lost 2 bases, J lost 9 bases, and 17 bases lay in between. This CDR3 is 14 amino acids long. Germline assignment: CDR1 MNHEY and CDR2 SVGAGI. The CDR3 reads CASSYQPDLQGQYF. The CDR3 DNA sequence: TGTGCCAGCAGTTACCAACCCGACCTCCAGGGGCAGTACTTC.

This chain connects TRBV30 to TRBJ2-2; 7 bases are a match to TRBD2. CDR3 length equals 14 residues. Germline trimming cut 4 bases from V and 4 bases from J; bases unmatched to any gene: 6. Germline V CDR1 and CDR2: GTSNPN, SVGIG (reference sequence). The CDR3 DNA follows: TGTGCCTGGACCTGGACTAGTGTCACCGGGGAGCTGTTTTTT. Protein product: CAWTWTSVTGELFF.

DNA for the CDR3: TGTGCCAGCAGTGAATGGGCAGGGTCCTATGTCGCTTTCTTT. Protein: CASSEWAGSYVAFF. The V call is TRBV6-1, the J call TRBJ1-1; maybe TRBD1 (5 bases). Per the germline V gene, CDR1 is MNHNS and CDR2 is SASEGT. The CDR3 runs 14 residues. V lost 2 bases and J 11 bases, leaving 18 bases between the germline ends.

V gene TRBV5-1 combines with J gene TRBJ2-7, with TRBD2 matching 10 bases. The J segment lost 0 bases and the V segment lost 1 base, leaving 1 base of the junction unmatched. CDR3 length: 15 amino acids. The germline V gene has CDR1 SGHRS and CDR2 YFSETQ. The CDR3 protein is CASSLTSGVSYEQYF. The CDR3 nucleotides are TGCGCCAGCAGCTTGACTAGCGGGGTCTCCTACGAGCAGTACTTC.

The chain links TRBV4-1 to TRBJ1-2; TRBD1 aligns across 7 bases. The CDR3 is made up of 15 amino acids. V lost 4 bases and J lost 3; bases outside the gene matches: 8. From germline, CDR1 is MGHRA and CDR2 YSYEKL. The CDR3 nucleotides are TGCGCCAGCAGCCCCAAGGCGGGACAGCACTATGGCTACACCTTC. Translation: CASSPKAGQHYGYTF.

This chain uses TRBV20-1 with TRBJ1-2, with a possible D match to TRBD1 (6 bases). The germline V gene encodes CDR1 DFQATT and CDR2 SNEGSKA (reference sequence). The CDR3 loop spans 12 amino acids. V shed 3 bases and J shed 6 bases, with 11 bases lying between them. The CDR3 spells CSASFGGHGYTF. DNA of the CDR3: TGCAGTGCTAGTTTCGGGGGGCATGGCTACACCTTC.

The rearrangement joins TRBV30 to TRBJ1-1, with a weak D call TRBD1 (5 bases). Between the trimmed V and J ends, which lost 1 base and 4 bases, there was a span of 10 bases. Per the germline V gene, CDR1 is GTSNPN and CDR2 is SVGIG (reference sequence). This CDR3 is 13 amino acids long. This CDR3 is CAWSEGFGTEAFF. The CDR3 DNA reads TGTGCCTGGAGTGAGGGGTTTGGCACTGAAGCTTTCTTT.

In this sample, this clone turned up once. The chain links TRBV11-2 to TRBJ2-7, with D perhaps matching TRBD1 (5 bases). This CDR3 is built from 15 residues. The V gene's germline CDR1 is SGHAT and CDR2 FQNNGV. Trimming removed 8 bases from V and 1 base from J, with 18 bases in between. CDR3 bases: TGTGCCAGCGTCCGAGGCGACAGTCCATCCTACGAGCAGTACTTC. Its translation is CASVRGDSPSYEQYF. Full variable domain (missing parts from reference TRBV11-2 and TRBJ2-7): EAGVAQSPRYKIIEKRQSVAFWCNPISGHATLYWYQQILGQGPKLLIQFQNNGVVDDSQLPKDRFSAERLKGVDSTLKIQPAKLEDSAVYLCASVRGDSPSYEQYFGPGTRLTVT.

The chain employs TRBV13 and TRBJ2-1; 9 nucleotides line up with TRBD1. The CDR3 has 15 residues. CDR1 PRHDT and CDR2 FYEKMQ come from the germline V gene (reference sequence). The V gene end was trimmed by 7 bases and the J gene end by 9 bases; junction bases not matched to a gene: 13. CDR3 bases: TGTGCCAGCACCCCACCGGGACAGGGAAGGAGTGAGCAGTTCTTC. It translates to CASTPPGQGRSEQFF. Filled out from reference TRBV13 and TRBJ2-1, the complete variable domain reads AAGVIQSPRHLIKEKRETATLKCYPIPRHDTVYWYQQGPGQDPQFLISFYEKMQSDKGSIPDRFSAQQFSDYHSELNMSSLELGDSALYFCASTPPGQGRSEQFFGPGTRLTVL.

The rearrangement uses TRBV6-6 and TRBJ2-1; no clear D. V gave up 4 bases and J gave up 5 bases, with 9 bases separating them. Germline CDR1 is MNHNY and CDR2 is SVGAGI (reference sequence). CDR3 size: 13 residues. DNA for the CDR3: TGTGCCAGCAGTTTTGACTGGGACAATGAGCAGTTCTTC. Its protein is CASSFDWDNEQFF.

The chain links TRBV6-6 to TRBJ2-1, with D possibly TRBD2 on 5 matching bases. The V end was cut by 2 bases, the J end by 8 bases, with 13 bases between. The CDR3 runs 14 residues. CDR1 is MNHNY and CDR2 is SVGAGI in the germline V gene (reference sequence). In DNA, the CDR3 is TGTGCCAGCAGTTACCTCGGGATATCGGATGAGCAGTTCTTC. The encoded protein is CASSYLGISDEQFF.

The chain combines TRBV5-4 with TRBJ1-2, with TRBD1 identical over 7 bases. Looked up from germline, CDR1 is SGHNT and CDR2 is YYREEE (reference sequence). CDR3 length: 14 amino acids. V shed 1 base, J shed 5 bases, and the junction held 5 bases outside the gene matches. CDR3 sequence reads: CASSLRDRSYGYTF. The CDR3 coding sequence is TGTGCCAGCAGCTTGCGGGACAGATCGTATGGCTACACCTTC.